The 23 T cell receptor beta chains in this list originate from one sample, sequenced in a study of T-cell memory formation after mild COVID-19. In TCRdb, the 5' RACE reads were re-called with MiXCR into one record per CDR3 protein. The repertoire holds fewer than 400,000 distinct CDR3 sequences, over 10% seen once, with 20% to 25% in the top ten. Sequencing input: PBMCs or a T cell subset sorted from them (not recorded which). The source of these receptors is a man younger than 35 who had mild COVID-19 (a few samples of this study predate the infection). Cell type and time point are not known.

The J gene is TRBJ1-5, the V gene TRBV7-2; no clear D. The CDR3 spans 14 residues. The V end lost 5 bases, the J end lost 4 bases, and 12 bases lay between the germline ends. Germline V gene lookup returns CDR1 SGHTA and CDR2 FQGNSA. The CDR3 loop reads CASSEGLGNQPQHF. CDR3 nucleotide sequence: TGTGCCAGCAGCGAAGGACTCGGAAATCAGCCCCAGCATTTT.

A few counts support this clonotype. This chain joins TRBV14 and TRBJ1-1, with a possible D match to TRBD1 (6 bases). Germline CDR1 and CDR2: SGHDN and FVKESK. There are 16 residues in the CDR3. Trimming stripped 2 bases from V and 0 bases from J, with 13 bases between. This CDR3 is CASSQRTGNMNTEAFF. The CDR3 DNA sequence: TGTGCCAGCAGCCAAAGAACAGGGAACATGAACACTGAAGCTTTCTTT.

The V call is TRBV4-1, the J call TRBJ1-5; possibly TRBD1 for D (5 bases). There are 18 residues in the CDR3. Germline CDR1 and CDR2: MGHRA and YSYEKL. Trimming stripped 3 bases from V and 6 bases from J, with 24 bases between. The CDR3: CASSQIPHLGLEGQPQHF. The CDR3 bases are TGCGCCAGCAGCCAGATTCCCCACCTGGGACTAGAGGGTCAGCCCCAGCATTTT.

This sequence joins TRBV9 and TRBJ1-3, with unresolved D. The CDR3 covers 16 residues. Germline V CDR1 and CDR2: SGDLS, YYNGEE. V lost 0 bases and J lost 0, with 10 bases in between. The DNA of the CDR3 is TGTGCCAGCAGCGTAGTGGCAGGCATCTCTGGAAACACCATATATTTT. Its translation: CASSVVAGISGNTIYF.

The chain has TRBV5-1 and TRBJ1-2; 8 nucleotides align to TRBD1. Unmatched junction bases numbered 11, after V lost 3 bases and J lost 4 bases. Germline loops: CDR1 SGHRS, CDR2 YFSETQ. The CDR3 sequence is 16 residues long. CDR3 sequence: CASSSGGTGQIYGYTF. CDR3 nucleotide sequence: TGCGCCAGCAGCTCGGGGGGGACAGGACAGATCTATGGCTACACCTTC.

This clonotype was seen a handful of times. This chain joins TRBV5-1 and TRBJ1-5; D gene uncertain. This CDR3 spans 17 amino acids. The germline V gene encodes CDR1 SGHRS and CDR2 YFSETQ. V was shortened by 0 bases and J by 1 base, with 14 bases between the two germline ends. The CDR3 protein is CASSLGVGEESNQPQHF. The CDR3 DNA is TGCGCCAGCAGCTTGGGAGTCGGGGAGGAAAGCAATCAGCCCCAGCATTTT.

The V and J genes are TRBV30 and TRBJ2-7; D unclear. The CDR3 is made up of 13 amino acids. CDR1 and CDR2 (germline): GTSNPN, SVGIG (reference sequence). V was cut by 0 bases and J by 1 base, with 7 bases left in between. CDR3 DNA: TGTGCCTGGAGTGTTCGCAGATCCTACGAGCAGTACTTC. Translated: CAWSVRRSYEQYF.

The V and J genes are TRBV5-6 and TRBJ2-1; 7 bases agree with TRBD1. The V and J ends lost 4 bases and 7 bases, in that order; junction bases with no gene match: 14. CDR3 length equals 16 residues. Germline V gene sequence: CDR1 SGHDT, CDR2 YYEEEE. CDR3: CASSPQGKLIGNEQFF. CDR3 DNA: TGTGCCAGCAGCCCACAGGGGAAACTTATCGGGAATGAGCAGTTCTTC.

This clonotype was counted between two and nine times. J is TRBJ2-1 and V is TRBV6-2 or TRBV6-3; either TRBD1 or TRBD2 may fit D (5 bases each). There are 16 residues in the CDR3. Trimming cost V 0 bases and J 4 bases, with 13 bases left between them. CDR1 MNHEY and CDR2 SVGEGT come from the germline V gene. DNA of the CDR3: TGTGCCAGCAGTTACTCATACGGGGCCGTTTACAATGAGCAGTTCTTC. Encoded protein: CASSYSYGAVYNEQFF.

This chain links TRBV12-3 or TRBV12-4 with TRBJ2-7; 12 bases line up with TRBD2. V was clipped by 3 bases and J by 3 bases; unmatched bases: 9. This CDR3 comprises 17 residues. CDR3 residues: CASSFWLAGGRHYEQYV. CDR3 in DNA: TGTGCCAGCAGTTTCTGGCTAGCGGGGGGGAGACACTACGAGCAGTACGTC.

This clonotype has only a few counts. The CDR3 region is CAWSRGIYF. The CDR3, as DNA: TGTGCCTGGAGTCGAGGGATTTACTTC. The V gene is TRBV30, the J gene TRBJ2-4, with D perhaps TRBD2 (5 bases). The germline gives CDR1 GTSNPN, CDR2 SVGIG (reference sequence). The CDR3 is 9 residues long. V lost 2 bases and J lost 16, with 9 bases in between.

The table lists this clonotype with a few counts. The V gene is TRBV6-2 or TRBV6-3, the J gene TRBJ1-6; no firm D call. Germline V gene lookup returns CDR1 MNHEY and CDR2 SVGEGT. The CDR3 contains 14 residues. V lost 4 bases, J lost 5 bases, and 9 bases lay in between. In nucleotides, the CDR3 is TGTGCCAGCAGTTTTCGGTTGAATAATTCACCCCTCCACTTT. This encodes CASSFRLNNSPLHF.

The chain combines TRBV5-1 with TRBJ2-3; D is possibly TRBD1 (5 bases). The CDR3 is 16 residues long. The ends were cut back, 3 bases at V and 0 bases at J, with 14 bases in the middle. The germline V gene encodes CDR1 SGHRS and CDR2 YFSETQ. The CDR3: CASSYNSGFSTDTQYF. CDR3 DNA sequence: TGCGCCAGCAGCTACAACTCAGGGTTTAGCACAGATACGCAGTATTTT.

This clonotype was seen a handful of times. The genes are TRBV7-8 and TRBJ2-3; D is possibly TRBD2 (6 bases). This CDR3 region has 16 residues. V was clipped by 2 bases and J by 0 bases, with 12 bases between them. CDR1 and CDR2 from the germline V gene are SGHVS and FQNEAQ. The CDR3 is CASSLQIAGSTDTQYF. CDR3 nucleotides: TGTGCCAGCAGCTTACAGATCGCGGGGAGCACAGATACGCAGTATTTT.

The genes are TRBV20-1 and TRBJ1-2; tentatively, D is TRBD1 (6 bases). V lost 1 base and J lost 6, with 6 bases in between. The CDR3 has 11 residues. CDR1 and CDR2 from the germline V gene are DFQATT and SNEGSKA (reference sequence). The CDR3 nucleotides are TGCAGTGCTAGAGGGGACAATGGCTACACCTTC. Translated: CSARGDNGYTF.

This clonotype was observed a few times. V gene TRBV20-1 combines with J gene TRBJ2-3; 7 nucleotides line up with TRBD2. The length of the CDR3 is 18 residues. In germline, CDR1 is DFQATT, CDR2 SNEGSKA (reference sequence). The V gene end was trimmed by 1 base and the J gene end by 0 bases; junction bases not matched to a gene: 13. The chain's CDR3 is CSARGSGANTSSTDTQYF. The CDR3 nucleotides are TGCAGTGCTAGAGGCAGCGGGGCGAACACCTCTAGCACAGATACGCAGTATTTT.

The chain carries TRBV7-8 and TRBJ2-1; perhaps TRBD1 as D (7 bases). The CDR3 loop spans 15 amino acids. V was shortened by 6 bases and J by 10 bases, with 22 bases between the two germline ends. CDR1 and CDR2 from the germline V gene are SGHVS and FQNEAQ. CDR3 coding DNA: TGTGCCAGCAGAGCAGACAGGGCCCGTCGGGGGGAGCAGTTCTTC. Protein sequence: CASRADRARRGEQFF.

The table lists this clonotype with a few counts. This rearrangement joins TRBV6-5 to TRBJ2-1; 8 bases line up with TRBD2. The J segment lost 6 bases and the V segment lost 0 bases, leaving 4 bases of the junction unmatched. This CDR3 is 15 amino acids long. CDR1 MNHEY and CDR2 SVGAGI come from the germline V gene. The CDR3 sequence: CASSYSSGVGNEQFF. As DNA, the CDR3 is TGTGCCAGCAGTTACTCTAGCGGGGTCGGCAATGAGCAGTTCTTC.

The V gene is TRBV7-8, the J gene TRBJ2-7, with D uncertain. With 5 bases removed from V and 0 bases from J, the gap between germline ends came to 14 bases. From germline, CDR1 is SGHVS and CDR2 FQNEAQ. CDR3 length: 15 residues. CDR3 DNA sequence: TGTGCCAGCAGCCCATCAAGTCGGTCCTCCTACGAGCAGTACGTC. Residues: CASSPSSRSSYEQYV.

At least ten counts were recorded for this clonotype. The V call is TRBV18, the J call TRBJ2-7; 8 nucleotides agree with TRBD1. The V and J ends lost 3 bases and 2 bases, in that order; junction bases with no gene match: 3. Germline V gene sequence: CDR1 KGHSH, CDR2 LQKENI. The CDR3 spans 14 residues. The chain's CDR3 is CASSPRQGTYEQYF. In DNA form, the CDR3 reads TGTGCCAGCTCACCGCGACAGGGGACCTACGAGCAGTACTTC.

The rearrangement uses TRBV6-2 or TRBV6-3 and TRBJ1-5; 8 bases fit TRBD1. V dropped 2 bases and J dropped 2; count of bases not matched to a gene: 2. Germline V gene lookup returns CDR1 MNHEY and CDR2 SVGEGT. The CDR3 consists of 15 residues. The CDR3 is CASSYPDRGNQPQHF. The CDR3 DNA reads TGTGCCAGCAGTTACCCGGACAGGGGCAATCAGCCCCAGCATTTT.

The chain is built from TRBV4-1 and TRBJ1-1; D unresolved. Trimming removed 2 bases from V and 3 bases from J, with 13 bases in between. The CDR3 is made up of 15 amino acids. CDR1 and CDR2 (germline): MGHRA, YSYEKL. CDR3 residues: CASSQKGQEDTEAFF. Written as DNA, the CDR3 is TGCGCCAGCAGCCAAAAAGGCCAGGAGGACACTGAAGCTTTCTTT.

This clonotype was found many times. This chain links TRBV7-2 with TRBJ1-5; D call uncertain. The CDR3 totals 15 residues. Germline V lookup: CDR1 SGHTA, CDR2 FQGNSA. V lost 1 base and J 7 bases, leaving 14 bases between the germline ends. The DNA for the CDR3 is TGTGCCAGCAGCTTAGGGACCCTCGGCGGGCAGCCCCAGCATTTT. It is translated as CASSLGTLGGQPQHF. The full variable domain, with the rest looked up from reference TRBV7-2 and TRBJ1-5, is GAGVSQSPSNKVTEKGKDVELRCDPISGHTALYWYRQSLGQGLEFLIYFQGNSAPDKSGLPSDRFSAERTGGSVSTLTIQRTQQEDSAVYLCASSLGTLGGQPQHFGDGTRLSIL.